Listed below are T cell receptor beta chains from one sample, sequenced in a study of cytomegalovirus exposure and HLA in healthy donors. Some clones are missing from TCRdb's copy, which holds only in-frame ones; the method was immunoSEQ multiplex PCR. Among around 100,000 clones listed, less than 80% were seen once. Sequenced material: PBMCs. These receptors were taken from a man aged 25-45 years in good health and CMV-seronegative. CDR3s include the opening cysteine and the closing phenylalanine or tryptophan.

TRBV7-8	CASTQDGANVLTF
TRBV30	CAWSARGLSYNSPLHF
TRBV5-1	CASSLAGTGGYEQYF
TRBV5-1	CASSLSFYSQTGANVLTF
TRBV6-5	CASSYRENYGYTF
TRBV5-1	CASSAGTGLNQPQHF
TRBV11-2	CASSLVAPPEAFF
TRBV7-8	CASSLDVGAISGNTIYF
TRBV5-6	CASSSSWTDPEEAFF
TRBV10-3	CAISEEKAPALYEQYF
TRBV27	CASSQTGSYEQYF
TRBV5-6	CASSQRGGGEQYF
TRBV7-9	CASSDRGANYNEQFF
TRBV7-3	CASSLSAARDYGYTF
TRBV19	CASSIGGTSGSYEQYF
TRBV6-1	CASSVGGATDTQYF
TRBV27	CASSTRTSGSGEQYF
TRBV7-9	CASSQTGGLAF
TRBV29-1	CSVGGSVNNEQFF
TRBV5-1	CATAGTPPVEQYF
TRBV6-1	CASSEGLGGELFF
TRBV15	CATSRAGTLSSYEQYF
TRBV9	CASSPGDTSAEAFF
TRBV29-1	CSVEGNLRRASTDTQYF
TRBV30	CAYLTLQGPGYTF
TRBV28	CASSSTGGSTEAFF
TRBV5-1	CASSWNGRPGGLNTEAFF
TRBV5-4	CASEASRISGANVLTF
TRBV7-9	CASSTGGGVLEGYTF